This T cell receptor beta chain emerged from a study of regulatory T cells in long-lasting Graves disease. The CDR3 runs to 15 residues. The V and J ends lost 5 bases and 3 bases, in that order; junction bases with no gene match: 10. CDR1 and CDR2 from the germline V gene are DFQATT and SNEGSKA (reference sequence). This clonotype was seen ten or more times. Its target is unknown. Notes on the study in general: There was favoring of TRBV28, TRBJ1-2 and TRBJ2-5 in persistent disease.

Building of the TCR beta libraries involved iRepertoire HTBI primers and Arm-PCR of CDR3 regions. From the multiplex PCR reads, TCRdb called clonotypes with MiXCR, one entry per CDR3 protein. The sample consists of approximately 250,000 distinct CDR3 sequences, about a sixth of them appearing once. The time point here: newly diagnosed GD, antithyroid drugs for less than 3 months. PBMC RNA served as the TCR library source. The TCR comes from a female donor with Graves disease. The specimen comprised peripheral blood mononuclear cells (PBMCs), sampled at new diagnosis, from a patient treated with antithyroid drugs. The chain recombines TRBV20-1 with TRBJ2-1; 7 nucleotides agree with TRBD1. The CDR3, as DNA: TGCAGTGCTCGAGTTCCGGGACAGATCTACAATGAGCAGTTCTTC. Its translation: CSARVPGQIYNEQFF.